These 3 T cell receptor beta chains came from one sample sequenced in a study of beta chain features in type 1 diabetes. Whole-study findings and limits: Within each of all four CD4+ subsets, Type 1 diabetes patients had TCRB CDR3s that were moderately but significantly shorter.

cDNA synthesis used the whole RNA isolate, giving expressed TCRB sequences. Profiling relied on immunoSEQ multiplex PCR, and the TCRdb table lists in-frame clones only, not all of them. The top ten hold approximately 0.021% of the sample, which has about 700,000 clones, about an eighth seen once. The antigens of these receptors remain unknown. Sequencing used naive CD4+ T cells from blood. The source of these receptors is a man between 18 and 35 years old with type 1 diabetes.

The gene calls are TRBV4-1 and TRBJ2-7; 8 bases map to TRBD2. V lost 1 base and J lost 0; bases outside the gene matches: 2. Germline CDR1 MGHRA, CDR2 YSYEKL. This CDR3 region has 15 residues. In DNA, the CDR3 is TGCGCCAGCAGCCAAGCTAGCGGGCCCTCCTACGAGCAGTACTTC. Protein product: CASSQASGPSYEQYF.

This clone showed up just a few times. The gene calls are TRBV7-2 and TRBJ2-5; D unclear. V was trimmed by 1 base and J by 4 bases, leaving 16 bases between them. Germline lookup yields CDR1 SGHTA and CDR2 FQGNSA. This CDR3 spans 16 amino acids. The CDR3 DNA follows: TGTGCCAGCAGCTTAGGGTTTGAAGGGAAAGGAGAGACCCAGTACTTC. This translates into CASSLGFEGKGETQYF.

This clone was recorded a few times. This chain uses TRBV5-4 with TRBJ1-1; D is unclear. V gave up 0 bases and J gave up 5 bases, with 11 bases separating them. Germline CDR1 and CDR2: SGHNT and YYREEE (reference sequence). This CDR3 has 14 residues. Written as DNA, the CDR3 is TGTGCCAGCAGCTTGGCATCGGCAGTTACTGAAGCTTTCTTT. Its translation is CASSLASAVTEAFF.